This paragraph covers one T cell receptor beta chain sequence. The CDR3 spans 13 residues. In germline, CDR1 is PRHDT, CDR2 FYEKMQ (reference sequence). V was clipped by 5 bases and J by 2 bases, with 10 bases between them. Each of the donors was a healthy bone marrow donor. This specimen comes from a study of cytomegalovirus exposure and HLA in healthy donors. The wider study: In a previous analysis, approximately 110 million unique TCR beta sequences were found from 150 million to 200 million T cells.

Researchers ran the PCR with 60 Vbeta and 13 Jbeta primers. The protocol was immunoSEQ multiplex PCR, while the TCRdb copy is restricted to in-frame clones and leaves out a portion. The repertoire holds 150,000 to 200,000 clones, with about four fifths as singletons. This TCR derives from a woman in her 30s in good health and CMV-seropositive. The chain joins TRBV13 to TRBJ2-7, with a tentative D call TRBD2 (6 bases). Sequencing input: PBMCs. The CDR3 reads CASSPGGAYEQYF. The CDR3 coding sequence is TGTGCCAGCAGCCCTGGAGGGGCCTACGAGCAGTACTTC.